This T cell receptor (beta chain) was sequenced during a study of T cells in localized non-small cell lung cancer. The assay was immunoSEQ multiplex PCR, and TCRdb's table has in-frame clones only and misses some. The sample shows 30,000 to 45,000 clones, roughly nine tenths of them seen only once. The table lists this clone with a count of one. Its antigen is not identified. V was pared by 5 bases and J by 5 bases, with 16 bases between. Germline CDR1 reads SGHAT; CDR2 reads FQDESV (reference sequence). The CDR3 has 15 residues. General study results and limits: Across samples, adjacent lung featured a median roughly 50 of the top 100 tumor clones. Investigators sequenced only a single tumor region, leaving heterogeneity possible. Uninvolved neighboring lung showed the greatest T cell clonality, exceeding tumor.

The origin of this receptor is a woman aged 35 to 70 with stage I lung adenocarcinoma. The V call is TRBV11-1, the J call TRBJ2-1, with D possibly being TRBD2 (6 bases). The material sequenced was peripheral blood, taken before any cancer treatment. CDR3 sequence: CASSRRLGAHNEQFF. The CDR3 DNA is TGTGCCAGCAGCCGACGACTAGGGGCCCACAATGAGCAGTTCTTC. The variable domain in full, completed from reference TRBV11-1 and TRBJ2-1, reads EAEVAQSPRYKITEKSQAVAFWCDPISGHATLYWYRQILGQGPELLVQFQDESVVDDSQLPKDRFSAERLKGVDSTLKIQPAELGDSAMYLCASSRRLGAHNEQFFGPGTRLTVL.